This T cell receptor (beta chain) stems from a study of T-cell reconstitution after alpha-beta-depleted transplantation in children (dated by TCRdb to about 2016). Some background on the complete study: T-cell immune reconstitution after TCRalphabeta/CD19-depleted allogeneic hematopoietic cell transplantation in children was quantitatively tracked in the study by means of TCR repertoire profiling. Broad study findings and their caveats: Apparently early alphabetaT-cell count recovery about two months after transplant reportedly relied on only several hundred rapidly expanded clones derived from non-depleted graft cells. Hyperexpanded clone frequencies declined over subsequent months; after one year, T-cell counts and TCRbeta diversity were mostly attributed to newly produced T cells. In some patients, the high TCRbeta diversity seen at day 60 was put down to recipient T cells and intrathymic progenitors that had survived conditioning.

Library creation used PCR. Sequencer: Illumina HiSeq 2500. TCR library preparation used molecular barcoding, with unique molecular identifiers applied to normalize quantification of the TCRbeta repertoire. TCRdb applied fastp at Q25 and MiXCR to the public reads, then kept only in-frame beta chains. Each entry is one CDR3 protein sequence, shown with its most common DNA and genes. For this sample the table gives roughly 340,000 distinct CDR3 sequences, of which around 15% were detected only once. The ten top clones hold roughly two fifths of the sample. V is clipped by 1 base and J by 7 bases, and the sequence between their germline boundaries is 15 bases long. From the cysteine up to the phenylalanine, the CDR3 has a length of 14 residues. This entry keeps only the CDR3 DNA: 42 bases, framed from base 1. Via the germline V gene, CDR1 is SGHRS and CDR2 YFSETQ. The table lists this clonotype with many counts. Its specific antigen is unknown. Base qualities are not at hand, and no much larger clone is one base apart.

The treatment or condition label here, explained by the study, means: allogeneic hematopoietic cell transplantation with graft depleted of TCRalphabeta T cells and CD19 B cells. Transplant recipients were children who received TCRalphabeta/CD19-depleted allogeneic hematopoietic cell grafts. This specimen consisted of PBMCs, mostly from graft donor cells, obtained 360 days after TCRalphabeta/CD19-depleted stem cell transplant. This TCR came from a male patient aged 2 to 9 who had a stem cell transplant for acute lymphoblastic leukemia, so the T cells may come from the graft donor. Recombination joined TRBV5-1 with TRBJ2-7; a tentative D call is TRBD2 (5 bases match). Here the CDR3 is given as CASSLMSRAWEQYF. The nucleotide sequence is TGCGCCAGCAGCTTGATGTCGAGGGCTTGGGAGCAGTACTTC.